These T cell receptor beta chains were read from a single sample in a study of blood T cell repertoires in COVID-19. Generated by immunoSEQ multiplex PCR, the TCRdb table keeps only in-frame clones and is missing some. The table has 45,000 to 60,000 clones, 78% seen once; the top ten hold around 14%. The sequencing input was peripheral blood. These receptors originate from a human donor with active or convalescent COVID-19. The donor label of this sample is uncertain. Each CDR3 is given with its conserved first and last residue. The order of the fields is D gene, V gene, J gene, clone size, CDR3 length, CDR3 protein, CDR3 DNA. The D gene is left open where the match is weak. The listing skips clone size in some rows; elsewhere it reads once, few, many or a size class.

d_call: TRBD1; v_call: TRBV10-3; j_call: TRBJ1-1; clone_size: .; cdr3_length: 17; cdr3_aa: CAISSGQGRKGNTEAFF; cdr3_nt: TGTGCCATCAGCTCGGGACAGGGACGCAAAGGGAACACTGAAGCTTTCTTT
d_call: .; v_call: TRBV6-1; j_call: TRBJ2-1; clone_size: .; cdr3_length: 11; cdr3_aa: CASSEWGEQFF; cdr3_nt: TGTGCCAGCAGTGAATGGGGCGAGCAGTTCTTC
d_call: .; v_call: TRBV28; j_call: TRBJ2-7; clone_size: .; cdr3_length: 14; cdr3_aa: CASSLVRSSYEQYF; cdr3_nt: TGTGCCAGCAGTTTGGTGAGGAGCTCCTACGAGCAGTACTTC
d_call: TRBD1; v_call: TRBV7-9; j_call: TRBJ2-7; clone_size: few; cdr3_length: 16; cdr3_aa: CASSGVTGGGGYEQYF; cdr3_nt: TGTGCCAGCAGCGGAGTTACAGGGGGAGGAGGGTACGAGCAGTACTTC
d_call: .; v_call: TRBV2; j_call: TRBJ2-1; clone_size: .; cdr3_length: 13; cdr3_aa: CASSVWTGNEQFF; cdr3_nt: TGTGCCAGCAGTGTTTGGACTGGCAATGAGCAGTTCTTC
d_call: TRBD2; v_call: TRBV19; j_call: TRBJ2-2; clone_size: few; cdr3_length: 18; cdr3_aa: CASSRGLAGGPNTGELFF; cdr3_nt: TGTGCCAGTAGCAGGGGACTAGCGGGAGGGCCAAACACCGGGGAGCTGTTTTTT
d_call: TRBD2; v_call: TRBV11-3; j_call: TRBJ2-1; clone_size: once; cdr3_length: 14; cdr3_aa: CASRTSGSDNEQFF; cdr3_nt: TGTGCCAGCAGAACTAGCGGGAGCGACAATGAGCAGTTCTTC
d_call: .; v_call: TRBV21-1; j_call: TRBJ2-7; clone_size: once; cdr3_length: 14; cdr3_aa: CASNRDRAFHEQYF; cdr3_nt: TGTGCCAGCAACCGGGACAGGGCCTTCCACGAGCAGTACTTC
d_call: .; v_call: TRBV30; j_call: TRBJ1-6; clone_size: .; cdr3_length: 13; cdr3_aa: CAWSVSFNSPLHF; cdr3_nt: TGTGCCTGGAGTGTCAGTTTTAATTCACCCCTCCACTTT
d_call: .; v_call: TRBV19; j_call: TRBJ2-5; clone_size: .; cdr3_length: 12; cdr3_aa: CASSFGRETQYF; cdr3_nt: TGTGCCAGTAGTTTCGGGAGAGAGACCCAGTACTTC
d_call: .; v_call: TRBV12-5; j_call: TRBJ2-7; clone_size: .; cdr3_length: 14; cdr3_aa: CASGGGSLYYEQYF; cdr3_nt: TGTGCTAGTGGCGGGGGTTCCCTCTACTACGAGCAGTACTTC
d_call: TRBD1; v_call: TRBV9; j_call: TRBJ1-6; clone_size: .; cdr3_length: 16; cdr3_aa: CASSVGGTGHNSPLHF; cdr3_nt: TGTGCCAGCAGCGTAGGCGGGACAGGGCATAATTCACCCCTCCACTTT
d_call: TRBD1; v_call: TRBV9; j_call: TRBJ1-3; clone_size: .; cdr3_length: 13; cdr3_aa: CASSTQGGNTIYF; cdr3_nt: TGTGCCAGCAGCACACAGGGGGGAAACACCATATATTTT
d_call: TRBD2; v_call: TRBV7-2; j_call: TRBJ2-2; clone_size: .; cdr3_length: 15; cdr3_aa: CASSLAGGRPGELFF; cdr3_nt: TGTGCCAGCAGCTTAGCTGGCGGGAGGCCCGGGGAGCTGTTTTTT
d_call: .; v_call: TRBV9; j_call: TRBJ2-7; clone_size: .; cdr3_length: 15; cdr3_aa: CASSVEVGNSYEQYF; cdr3_nt: TGTGCCAGCAGCGTAGAAGTGGGCAACTCCTACGAGCAGTACTTC
d_call: .; v_call: TRBV7-2; j_call: TRBJ1-6; clone_size: many; cdr3_length: 13; cdr3_aa: CASSLGRAAPLHF; cdr3_nt: TGTGCCAGCAGCTTAGGCAGGGCTGCACCCCTCCACTTT
d_call: TRBD2; v_call: TRBV19; j_call: TRBJ2-1; clone_size: .; cdr3_length: 16; cdr3_aa: CASTEASGRGWDEQFF; cdr3_nt: TGTGCCAGTACGGAGGCTAGCGGGAGGGGCTGGGATGAGCAGTTCTTC
d_call: .; v_call: TRBV6-5; j_call: TRBJ1-4; clone_size: few; cdr3_length: 14; cdr3_aa: CASTLGGGNEKLFF; cdr3_nt: TGTGCCAGCACCCTGGGCGGGGGGAATGAAAAACTGTTTTTT
d_call: .; v_call: TRBV7-9; j_call: TRBJ1-4; clone_size: .; cdr3_length: 13; cdr3_aa: CASDTATNEKLFF; cdr3_nt: TGTGCCAGCGACACAGCAACTAATGAAAAACTGTTTTTT
d_call: TRBD2; v_call: TRBV7-2; j_call: TRBJ2-1; clone_size: once; cdr3_length: 17; cdr3_aa: CASSLGTSGSSYNEQFF; cdr3_nt: TGTGCCAGCAGCTTAGGGACTAGCGGGAGCTCCTACAATGAGCAGTTCTTC
d_call: TRBD1; v_call: TRBV2; j_call: TRBJ2-7; clone_size: few; cdr3_length: 17; cdr3_aa: CASSVPLPGTGGYEQYF; cdr3_nt: TGTGCCAGCAGTGTACCTCTCCCCGGGACAGGCGGATACGAGCAGTACTTC
d_call: .; v_call: TRBV29-1; j_call: TRBJ1-5; clone_size: .; cdr3_length: 14; cdr3_aa: CSVGTGGMGQPQHF; cdr3_nt: TGCAGCGTTGGGACCGGGGGGATGGGTCAGCCCCAGCATTTT
d_call: .; v_call: TRBV12-2; j_call: TRBJ2-1; clone_size: once; cdr3_length: 18; cdr3_aa: CASRSTGTSGRISHEQFF; cdr3_nt: TGTGCAAGTCGCAGTACCGGGACTAGCGGGAGGATCTCTCATGAGCAGTTCTTC
d_call: TRBD2; v_call: TRBV7-2; j_call: TRBJ2-5; clone_size: once; cdr3_length: 14; cdr3_aa: CASSIGGGGETQYF; cdr3_nt: TGTGCCAGCAGCATAGGTGGGGGGGGAGAGACCCAGTACTTC
d_call: TRBD2; v_call: TRBV7-7; j_call: TRBJ2-5; clone_size: .; cdr3_length: 14; cdr3_aa: CASSPGLALETQYF; cdr3_nt: TGTGCTAGCAGTCCTGGACTAGCTTTAGAGACCCAGTACTTC